These T cell receptor beta chains were read from a single sample in a study of beta chain features in type 1 diabetes. Some clones are missing from TCRdb's copy, which holds only in-frame ones; the method was immunoSEQ multiplex PCR. The sample has some 350,000 clones, approximately 13% seen once. Material: naive CD4+ T cells from blood. These receptors were taken from a young woman with type 1 diabetes. CDR3s include the opening cysteine and the closing phenylalanine or tryptophan. A D gene is named only where the DNA matches it firmly. Not all rows give a size; the values are once, few, many and, for expanded clones, a class.

abundance	d_gene	v_gene	j_gene	CDR3nt	CDR3aa
NA	TRBD1	TRBV11-2	TRBJ2-1	TGTGCCAGCAGCCGAGGGACAGGGGTGAGCAATGAGCAGTTCTTC	CASSRGTGVSNEQFF
few	NA	TRBV7-2	TRBJ2-7	TGTGCCAGCAGCTTAGGTTACAGCTACGAGCAGTACTTC	CASSLGYSYEQYF
NA	NA	TRBV7-9	TRBJ2-1	TGTGCCAGCAGCTTAGCGAGCCTTCCCGACAATGAGCAGTTCTTC	CASSLASLPDNEQFF
few	NA	TRBV30	TRBJ1-5	TGTGCCTGGAGTGTAGCCGCTAGGAATCAGCCCCAGCATTTT	CAWSVAARNQPQHF
NA	TRBD1	TRBV30	TRBJ2-2	TGTGCCTGGAGTAAATCCCCCGGGACAGGGGACACCGGGGAGCTGTTTTTT	CAWSKSPGTGDTGELFF
few	NA	TRBV5-4	TRBJ2-1	TGTGCCAGCAGCTCAGCGGGTGGAGGGTACAATGAGCAGTTCTTC	CASSSAGGGYNEQFF
NA	TRBD2	TRBV10-2	TRBJ2-1	TGCGCCAGCAGTGAGTCGGGACTAGCGGGAAACAATGAGCAGTTCTTC	CASSESGLAGNNEQFF
NA	NA	TRBV18	TRBJ2-1	TGTGCCAGCTCACCCCCAGGGAACAATGAGCAGTTCTTC	CASSPPGNNEQFF
NA	TRBD1	TRBV6-5	TRBJ1-1	TGTGCCAGCAGCACAGGGACAGCTATGAATAGTTTCTTT	CASSTGTAMNSFF
few	TRBD1	TRBV29-1	TRBJ2-7	TGCAGCGTCAGTGACAGGGACGAGCAGTACTTC	CSVSDRDEQYF
few	NA	TRBV9	TRBJ1-3	TGTGCCAGCAGCGTGGAGAGCTCTGGAAACACCATATATTTT	CASSVESSGNTIYF
NA	TRBD2	TRBV28	TRBJ2-7	TGTGCCAGCAGTCCATCGGCTAGCGGCTCCTACGAGCAGTACTTC	CASSPSASGSYEQYF
NA	TRBD1	TRBV27	TRBJ2-3	TGTGCCAGCAGTGGCTCCGGGACAGGGGTAACAGATACGCAGTATTTT	CASSGSGTGVTDTQYF
few	TRBD2	TRBV7-3	TRBJ2-1	TGTGCCAGCAGCTTCCGGGGGGACAATGAGCAGTTCTTC	CASSFRGDNEQFF
few	TRBD1	TRBV25-1	TRBJ1-2	TGTGCCAGCAGTGAGGACAGGGGTGGCTACACCTTC	CASSEDRGGYTF
NA	NA	TRBV7-2	TRBJ1-5	TGTGCCAGCAGCTTCAGGGTCGGCAATCAGCCCCAGCATTTT	CASSFRVGNQPQHF
few	TRBD1	TRBV4-2	TRBJ2-3	TGTGCCAGCAGCCAGAGACCCCGGACAGGGACGGGCACAGATACGCAGTATTTT	CASSQRPRTGTGTDTQYF
NA	TRBD2	TRBV29-1	TRBJ2-1	TGCAGCGTAGCTGGACTAGCGGGATATAGGAATGAGCAGTTCTTC	CSVAGLAGYRNEQFF
few	NA	TRBV19	TRBJ2-1	TGTGCCAGTAGTATAGTTCACAGCCTCAACTCCTACAATGAGCAGTTCTTC	CASSIVHSLNSYNEQFF
few	NA	TRBV5-1	TRBJ2-2	TGCGCCAGCAGCTCCGGGAGCCCCAACACCGGGGAGCTGTTTTTT	CASSSGSPNTGELFF
few	NA	TRBV7-9	TRBJ1-2	TGTGCCAGCAGCCCCTCGCACGGAGTCTATGGCTACACCTTC	CASSPSHGVYGYTF
few	NA	TRBV9	TRBJ2-1	TGTGCCAGCAGCGTAGCGGCGGATAGGCAGTTCTTC	CASSVAADRQFF
NA	NA	TRBV28	TRBJ1-1	TGTGCCAGCAGCTTCTTAGGGGGGAGGGACACTGAAGCTTTCTTT	CASSFLGGRDTEAFF
NA	TRBD1	TRBV9	TRBJ2-5	TGTGCCAGCAGCGTAGCAGTGGGACAGGGGTCAGGGAAAGAGACCCAGTACTTC	CASSVAVGQGSGKETQYF
NA	NA	TRBV20-1	TRBJ2-3	TGCAGTGCGCCCCTAGCAGATACGCAGTATTTT	CSAPLADTQYF
few	NA	TRBV18	TRBJ2-6	TGTGCCAGCTCACCATCTCAGGGGTCGTTAGGGGCCAACGTCCTGACTTTC	CASSPSQGSLGANVLTF
NA	NA	TRBV11-2	TRBJ1-5	TGTGCCAGCAGCGGGACACCAGACGAGCCCCAGCATTTT	CASSGTPDEPQHF
NA	NA	TRBV6-5	TRBJ2-7	TGTGCCAGCAGTCCTCTGGACAGCGACTACGAGCAGTACTTC	CASSPLDSDYEQYF
few	NA	TRBV7-9	TRBJ2-1	TGTGCCAGCAGCTTATCAAGATCTAGCTCCTACAATGAGCAGTTCTTC	CASSLSRSSSYNEQFF
few	TRBD2	TRBV28	TRBJ2-1	TGTGCCAGCAGTTTTGGCGGGAGCTACAATGAGCAGTTCTTC	CASSFGGSYNEQFF
NA	NA	TRBV6-1	TRBJ1-2	TGTGCCAGCAGTTCCCTAGGGGCGGCTCTCTATGGCTACACCTTC	CASSSLGAALYGYTF
few	TRBD2	TRBV7-2	TRBJ2-3	TGTGCCAGCGGACTAGGCGGGAGTAGAGGAGATACGCAGTATTTT	CASGLGGSRGDTQYF
NA	NA	TRBV28	TRBJ1-5	TGTGCCAGCAGTTTGGCGGGAAGGCCCCAGCATTTT	CASSLAGRPQHF
NA	NA	TRBV6-1	TRBJ2-4	TGTGCCAGCAGTGAGGAACTATCTCGAGACATTCAGTACTTC	CASSEELSRDIQYF
few	TRBD2	TRBV19	TRBJ2-1	TGTGCCAGTAGCCCTGGGGGCGGGAGGCATGTAACGAATGAGCAGTTCTTC	CASSPGGGRHVTNEQFF
NA	TRBD1	TRBV27	TRBJ2-2	TGTGCCAGCAGTTTTGGCAGGGGGCGCCCCGGGGAGCTGTTTTTT	CASSFGRGRPGELFF
NA	NA	TRBV7-9	TRBJ2-1	TGTGCCAGCAGCCTCTGGGGACTTGACAATGAGCAGTTCTTC	CASSLWGLDNEQFF
NA	TRBD2	TRBV11-2	TRBJ2-7	TGTGCCAGCAGCCAAGGACTAGCGAGCGACGAGCAGTACTTC	CASSQGLASDEQYF